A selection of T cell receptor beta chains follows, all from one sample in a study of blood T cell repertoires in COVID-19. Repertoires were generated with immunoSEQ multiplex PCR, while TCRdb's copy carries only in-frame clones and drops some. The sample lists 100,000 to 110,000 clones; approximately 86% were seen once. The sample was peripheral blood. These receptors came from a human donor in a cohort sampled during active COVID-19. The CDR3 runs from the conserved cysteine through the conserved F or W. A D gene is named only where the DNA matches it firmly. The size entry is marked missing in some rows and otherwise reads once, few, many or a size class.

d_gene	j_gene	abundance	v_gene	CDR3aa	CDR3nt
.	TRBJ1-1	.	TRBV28	CASSLWDFSDTEAFF	TGTGCCAGCAGTTTATGGGACTTTAGTGACACTGAAGCTTTCTTT
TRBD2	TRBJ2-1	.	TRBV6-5	CASSSGTRLNEQFF	TGTGCCAGCAGTTCCGGGACTAGGCTCAATGAGCAGTTCTTC
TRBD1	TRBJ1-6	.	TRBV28	CASSWAGGPQNLHF	TGTGCCAGCAGTTGGGCAGGGGGCCCTCAGAACCTCCACTTT
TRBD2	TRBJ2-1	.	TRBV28	CASRGTASAKNLLAGVTIGEQFF	TGTGCCAGCAGGGGCACGGCTTCAGCCAAAAACCTACTAGCGGGAGTCACAATAGGTGAGCAGTTCTTC
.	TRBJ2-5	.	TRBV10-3	CAISELRQTSQETQYF	TGTGCCATCAGTGAGCTACGACAGACTTCTCAAGAGACCCAGTACTTC
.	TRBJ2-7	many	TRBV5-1	CASSLALGGNGEQYF	TGCGCCAGCAGCTTGGCCTTGGGGGGTAATGGCGAGCAGTACTTC
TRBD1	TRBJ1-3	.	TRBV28	CASRQGTEPGNTIYF	TGTGCCAGCAGACAGGGGACAGAGCCTGGAAACACCATATATTTT
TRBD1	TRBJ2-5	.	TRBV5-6	CASSQGTAQETQYF	TGTGCCAGCAGCCAGGGGACAGCTCAAGAGACCCAGTACTTC
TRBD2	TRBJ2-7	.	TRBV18	CASSKAGAYEQYF	TGTGCCAGCTCAAAGGCGGGGGCCTACGAGCAGTACTTC
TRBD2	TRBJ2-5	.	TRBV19	CASSMASGRGVGETQYF	TGTGCCAGTAGTATGGCTAGCGGGAGAGGGGTTGGAGAGACCCAGTACTTC
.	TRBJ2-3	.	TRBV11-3	CASSLDILDTQYF	TGTGCCAGCAGCTTAGATATCCTGGATACGCAGTATTTT
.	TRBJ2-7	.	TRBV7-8	CASSARDEQYF	TGTGCCAGCAGCGCGCGGGACGAGCAGTACTTC
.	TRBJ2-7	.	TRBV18	CASSPFSGEQYF	TGTGCCAGCTCACCGTTTTCCGGTGAGCAGTACTTC
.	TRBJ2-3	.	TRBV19	CASSPNPTRDTQYF	TGTGCCAGTAGTCCCAACCCGACTAGAGATACGCAGTATTTT
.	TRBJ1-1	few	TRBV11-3	CASSSRRNTEAFF	TGTGCCAGCAGCTCGAGAAGGAACACTGAAGCTTTCTTT
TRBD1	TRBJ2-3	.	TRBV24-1	CATSLAGQGAWDTQYF	TGTGCCACCAGCCTAGCTGGACAGGGGGCATGGGATACGCAGTATTTT
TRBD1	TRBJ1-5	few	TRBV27	CASSSKPSGTGKPQHF	TGTGCCAGCAGTTCTAAACCTTCCGGGACAGGGAAGCCCCAGCATTTT
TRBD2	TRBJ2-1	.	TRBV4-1	CASSQGLDLNNEQFF	TGCGCCAGCAGCCAGGGACTAGACTTAAACAATGAGCAGTTCTTC
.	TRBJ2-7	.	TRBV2	CASGAEKYEQYF	TGTGCCAGCGGCGCGGAGAAGTACGAGCAGTACTTC
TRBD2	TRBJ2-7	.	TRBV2	CASSGRGRDYEQYF	TGTGCCAGCAGTGGGCGAGGGAGGGACTACGAGCAGTACTTC
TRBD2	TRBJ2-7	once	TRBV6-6	CASSSSSGTWEQYF	TGTGCCAGCAGTTCGTCTAGCGGGACGTGGGAGCAGTACTTC
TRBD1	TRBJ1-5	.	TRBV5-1	CASSPDGTGGQPQHF	TGCGCCAGCAGCCCGGATGGGACAGGGGGTCAGCCCCAGCATTTT
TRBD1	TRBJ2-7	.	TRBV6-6	CASTLGTGVSYEQYF	TGTGCCAGCACCCTCGGGACAGGGGTCTCCTACGAGCAGTACTTC
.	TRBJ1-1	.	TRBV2	CASSGLDATLNTEAFF	TGTGCCAGCAGTGGGCTAGACGCCACTTTGAACACTGAAGCTTTCTTT
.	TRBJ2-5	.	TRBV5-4	CASSFLATLGETQYF	TGTGCCAGCAGCTTTCTAGCGACGCTTGGAGAGACCCAGTACTTC
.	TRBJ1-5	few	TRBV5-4	CASSLFTGVGNQPQHF	TGTGCCAGCAGCTTGTTTACCGGAGTTGGCAATCAGCCCCAGCATTTT
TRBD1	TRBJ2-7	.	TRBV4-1	CASSYGYGTATYEQYF	TGCGCCAGCAGCTACGGGTACGGGACAGCTACCTACGAGCAGTACTTC
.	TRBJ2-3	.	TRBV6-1	CASSERTSYGTDTQYF	TGTGCCAGCAGTGAACGTACTAGCTACGGCACAGATACGCAGTATTTT
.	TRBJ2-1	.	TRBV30	CAWMGLTEQFF	TGTGCCTGGATGGGACTTACTGAGCAGTTCTTC
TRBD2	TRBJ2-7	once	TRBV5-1	CASSPVAAGGYEQYF	TGCGCCAGCAGCCCCGTGGCAGCGGGAGGATACGAGCAGTACTTC
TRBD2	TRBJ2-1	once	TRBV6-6	CASSSSGTKIFHEQFF	TGTGCCAGCAGCTCCTCCGGGACTAAAATATTCCATGAGCAGTTCTTC
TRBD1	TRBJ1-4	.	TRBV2	CASSETGTGRRNEKLFF	TGTGCCAGCAGTGAAACCGGGACAGGGAGAAGAAATGAAAAACTGTTTTTT
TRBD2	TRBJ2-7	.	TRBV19	CASRHRTSGSREQYF	TGTGCCAGTAGGCACAGGACTAGCGGGAGTCGCGAGCAGTACTTC
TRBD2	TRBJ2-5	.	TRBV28	CASRGHIGTSGGETQYF	TGTGCCAGCAGGGGACATATAGGGACGTCGGGGGGGGAGACCCAGTACTTC
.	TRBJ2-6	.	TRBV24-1	CATSGRETSSGANVLTF	TGTGCCACCAGTGGGAGGGAGACCAGCTCTGGGGCCAACGTCCTGACTTTC
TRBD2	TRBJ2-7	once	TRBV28	CASSLLAGPQGEQYF	TGTGCCAGCAGTTTGCTAGCGGGACCTCAGGGGGAGCAGTACTTC
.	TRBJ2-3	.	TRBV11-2	CASSLLGQPSTDTQYF	TGTGCCAGCAGTCTCCTCGGACAGCCTAGCACAGATACGCAGTATTTT
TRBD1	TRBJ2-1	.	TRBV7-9	CASSPKTYRGDEQFF	TGTGCCAGCAGCCCTAAAACTTACAGGGGAGATGAGCAGTTCTTC
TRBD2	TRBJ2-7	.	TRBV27	CASSPRGLARSREQYF	TGTGCCAGCAGTCCGAGGGGACTAGCGAGGAGCCGCGAGCAGTACTTC
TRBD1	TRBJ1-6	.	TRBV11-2	CASSLGTGVNSPLHF	TGTGCCAGCAGCTTAGGGACAGGGGTGAATTCACCCCTCCACTTT
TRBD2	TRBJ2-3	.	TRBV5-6	CASSLGGLAGGPDTQYF	TGTGCCAGCAGCTTGGGGGGACTAGCGGGAGGGCCTGATACGCAGTATTTT
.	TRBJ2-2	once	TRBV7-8	CASSKISGSNTGELFF	TGTGCCAGCAGCAAGATTAGCGGATCGAACACCGGGGAGCTGTTTTTT
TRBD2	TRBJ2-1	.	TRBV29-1	CSVGTSNNEQFF	TGCAGCGTTGGGACTAGCAACAATGAGCAGTTCTTC
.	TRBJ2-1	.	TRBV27	CASSSRGGGRGEQFF	TGTGCCAGCAGCTCAAGGGGGGGTGGGAGAGGTGAGCAGTTCTTC
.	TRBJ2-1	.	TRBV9	CASSVGSRVSYNEQFF	TGTGCCAGCAGCGTAGGCAGCAGGGTATCGTACAATGAGCAGTTCTTC
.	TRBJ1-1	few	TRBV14	CASSSGGPAFF	TGTGCCAGCAGCAGCGGGGGGCCAGCTTTCTTT
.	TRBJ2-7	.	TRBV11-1	CASGGAGSYEQYF	TGTGCCAGCGGGGGAGCGGGCTCCTACGAGCAGTACTTC
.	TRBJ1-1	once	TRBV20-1	CSARREIAFF	TGCAGTGCTAGAAGGGAGATAGCTTTCTTT
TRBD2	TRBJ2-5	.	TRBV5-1	CASSDLAGGETQYF	TGCGCCAGCAGCGACCTAGCGGGGGGGGAGACCCAGTACTTC
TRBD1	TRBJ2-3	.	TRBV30	CAWSGAPGQGPDTQYF	TGTGCCTGGAGTGGGGCCCCGGGACAGGGGCCAGATACGCAGTATTTT
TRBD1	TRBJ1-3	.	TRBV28	CASSLLTQGPGNTIYF	TGTGCCAGCAGTTTGCTTACACAGGGGCCAGGAAACACCATATATTTT
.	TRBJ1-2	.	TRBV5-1	CASSLGQNYGYTF	TGCGCCAGCAGCTTGGGACAGAACTATGGCTACACCTTC
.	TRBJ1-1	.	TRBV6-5	CASSYTGLMNTEAFF	TGTGCCAGCAGTTACACAGGCCTCATGAACACTGAAGCTTTCTTT
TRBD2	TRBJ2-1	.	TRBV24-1	CATSGAGGPNEQFF	TGTGCCACCAGTGGAGCGGGAGGGCCCAATGAGCAGTTCTTC
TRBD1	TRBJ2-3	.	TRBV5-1	CASSLEAGTGVDTQYF	TGCGCCAGCAGCTTGGAAGCCGGGACAGGGGTAGATACGCAGTATTTT
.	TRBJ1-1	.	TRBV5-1	CASSLNGGLSNTEAFF	TGCGCCAGCAGCTTGAACGGAGGCCTGTCCAACACTGAAGCTTTCTTT
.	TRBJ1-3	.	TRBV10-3	CAISRVDSSGNTIYF	TGTGCCATCTCACGCGTGGACAGCTCTGGAAACACCATATATTTT